Here is one T cell receptor beta chain with its context. Its specific antigen is unknown. Per-nucleotide qualities are absent, and no much larger clonotype sits a single base away. TCRbeta CDR3 regions were amplified from genomic DNA by means of the immunoSEQ Assay, a bias-controlled multiplex PCR. Processing in the source paper ran as follows. Nucleated cell counts per sample were estimated from amplification of reference gene primers within the assay. Sequence reads were collapsed and filtered to measure the absolute abundance of every unique TCRbeta CDR3 rearrangement. For each sample, productive Simpson clonality was calculated by taking the square root of Simpson's diversity index across productive rearrangements. As stored in TCRdb, this immuneACCESS dataset retains in-frame rearrangements with V and J assigned. A fraction of the clones does not appear; measured against another copy, unresolved V genes explain less than half of the discrepancy, and the remainder lacks a known reason. V and J calls plus clone size are reproduced from that table; the DNA served to infer D and trimming. In this sample the table shows 250,000 to 400,000 clones, 85% of which occur a single time. Under 2% of the sample is in the top ten clones.

This entry comes from a study of blood T cell repertoires in COVID-19 (dated by TCRdb to about 2020). Study-level background: Samples covering the acute and convalescent phases of COVID-19 were provided by collaborators in the United States, Italy and Spain. A freely available public database, intended as a resource for researchers studying the immune response to SARS-CoV-2, is where the repertoires were released. HLA class I and class II types, where available, came from metadata supplied by the sample provider rather than from assay-based typing. The material from the prospective study consisted of cDNA or gDNA derived from T cells, B-cell-depleted T cells, or PBMCs. Nearly every sample came with metadata listing a de-identified subject ID, COVID-19 status, age in years and sex. Samples came from the ongoing ImmuneRACE study (first 160 participants) plus 1,254 subjects from 6 global collaborators. Subjects who had been exposed to COVID-19, were actively infected with it, or had recovered from it provided the deeply sampled blood TCRbeta repertoires that made up the dataset. What the study reported, not specific to this receptor: How much clinical and demographic metadata was included differed by source and by participant, and the metadata was provided uncurated.

The germline V end is reduced by 4 bases and the J end by 7 bases; junction bases left unmatched: 10. From a lookup of the germline V gene, CDR1 and CDR2 are MNHEY and SVGEGT. The CDR3 runs 16 amino acids, cysteine and phenylalanine included. Only the CDR3 portion is preserved as DNA: 48 bases, with reading frame beginning at the first base. In the prospective study, participants were 18 to 89 years old, resided in 25 or so geographic areas of the United States, and were enrolled through a virtual design. Cohort assignment in the prospective study relied on participant-reported clinical history from a screening survey and a study questionnaire. Exposed participants had been in contact, within 2 weeks of entering the study, with a person who had a PCR-confirmed or clinician-diagnosed case of COVID-19. In the prospective study, mobile phlebotomists collected whole blood, serum and a nasopharyngeal or oropharyngeal swab from each participant. Prospective study participants could optionally give additional blood draws and questionnaires over an approximately 2-month period. Before DNA extraction, blood samples from the prospective study were shipped at room temperature or frozen.

The sequence came from a woman aged 30 to 39 who had been exposed to COVID-19. The chain links TRBV6-2 or TRBV6-3 with TRBJ1-4, with 9 bases matching TRBD1. The sequenced material came from PBMCs or T cells enriched from blood (not recorded which). In nucleotides, the sequence is TGTGCCAGCAGTTTCATCCCGGGACAGGGAGGTGAAAAACTGTTTTTT. This codes for CASSFIPGQGGEKLFF.